The T cell receptor (beta chain) under discussion was sequenced for a study of OX40 agonist ivuxolimab in advanced cancers. Looking at the study overall: As their treatment, patients were administered ivuxolimab, an agonistic anti-OX40 (CD134) antibody.

The table came from immunoSEQ multiplex PCR; TCRdb's copy has only in-frame clones and leaves some out. The sample lists around 26,000 clones; roughly 90% were seen once. Germline CDR1 is SGHRS and CDR2 is YFSETQ. The CDR3 spans 14 residues. The material was CD4+ or CD8+ T cells sorted from blood, obtained in a trial of the OX40 agonist ivuxolimab. The clonotype comes from an adult with an advanced solid tumor such as melanoma, head and neck, liver or kidney cancer. The J gene is TRBJ2-5, the V gene TRBV5-1; 8 bases agree with TRBD1. The J call is uncertain, as TRBJ2-7 better fits the DNA end. The CDR3 region has the DNA TGCGCCAGCAGCCCCGGGACAGGCGAATACGAGCAGTACTTC. As protein: CASSPGTGEYEQYF.